The next 21 T cell receptor beta chains were all read from a single sample in a study of T cells after yellow fever vaccination. TCRdb redid the calling of the 5' RACE reads with MiXCR, one entry per CDR3 protein. The repertoire holds under 150,000 distinct CDR3 sequences, roughly 15% seen once, with roughly 41% in the top ten. The sample here was CD8+ T cells sorted from PBMCs, taken 5 days after the yellow fever booster vaccination. Every receptor here comes from a man younger than 35 who received the YFV17D yellow fever vaccine.

The genes are TRBV2 and TRBJ2-3, with D tentatively TRBD2 (7 bases). CDR1 is SNHLY, CDR2 FYNNEI, per germline. V shed 3 bases and J shed 0 bases, with 13 bases lying between them. The CDR3 length is 16 residues. The CDR3 DNA sequence: TGTGCCAGCAGTGATTTGGGGGGGGCTAGCACAGATACGCAGTATTTT. Amino acid sequence: CASSDLGGASTDTQYF.

A few counts support this clonotype. The rearrangement joins TRBV19 to TRBJ2-7; 7 bases are shared with TRBD1. V trimming: 3 bases; J trimming: 4 bases; junction bases outside the gene matches: 6. Per the germline V gene, CDR1 is LNHDA and CDR2 is SQIVND (reference sequence). The CDR3 runs 14 residues. Here the CDR3 DNA reads TGTGCCAGTAGTATCGGGACAGATATTTACGAGCAGTACTTC. Encoded protein: CASSIGTDIYEQYF.

This clonotype came up a few times. The genes are TRBV7-9 and TRBJ2-1; the D is unclear. Trimming cost V 5 bases and J 8 bases, with 10 bases left between them. The CDR3 contains 12 residues. Germline V lookup: CDR1 SEHNR, CDR2 FQNEAQ (reference sequence). CDR3 sequence: CASSPLGYEQFF. The CDR3 DNA sequence: TGTGCCAGCAGCCCATTGGGCTATGAGCAGTTCTTC. Full variable domain (outside the CDR3, taken from reference TRBV7-9 and TRBJ2-1): DTGVSQNPRHKITKRGQNVTFRCDPISEHNRLYWYRQTLGQGPEFLTYFQNEAQLEKSRLLSDRFSAERPKGSFSTLEIQRTEQGDSAMYLCASSPLGYEQFFGPGTRLTVL.

This chain uses TRBV24-1 with TRBJ2-2, with 7 positions matching TRBD1. J lost 0 bases, V lost 1 base, and 7 bases had no gene match. The CDR3 extends over 18 amino acids. Germline V gene sequence: CDR1 KGHDR, CDR2 SFDVKD. The chain's CDR3 is CATSDFRTGDSNTGELFF. DNA of the CDR3: TGTGCCACCAGTGATTTCAGGACAGGCGATTCGAACACCGGGGAGCTGTTTTTT.

This clonotype was counted only a few times. The rearrangement joins TRBV3-1 to TRBJ1-1; TRBD1 might be the D (5 bases). Per germline, CDR1 LGHDT and CDR2 YNNKEL (reference sequence). Trimming left V 4 bases short and J 0 bases short, with 18 bases between. The CDR3 runs to 17 residues. The CDR3 coding sequence is TGTGCCAGCAGCCCTTTAGGGACGGGTCTTATGAACACTGAAGCTTTCTTT. Residues: CASSPLGTGLMNTEAFF.

This clonotype has only a few counts. The chain couples TRBV7-2 to TRBJ2-7; D unresolved. Germline CDR1 is SGHTA and CDR2 is FQGNSA. This CDR3 is built from 14 residues. Trimming stripped 5 bases from V and 4 bases from J, with 15 bases between. Here the CDR3 reads CASSPTVQSYEQYV. Written as DNA, the CDR3 is TGTGCCAGCAGCCCTACGGTACAGTCGTACGAGCAGTACGTC.

The chain is built from TRBV28 and TRBJ1-2, with 9 bases matching TRBD1. The germline V gene encodes CDR1 MDHEN and CDR2 SYDVKM. CDR3 length: 14 amino acids. Losses at the gene ends were 6 bases for V and 6 bases for J; bases not matched to a gene: 8. The CDR3 loop reads CASSRPGQGHGYTF. The CDR3 region has the DNA TGTGCCAGCAGCCGACCGGGACAGGGTCATGGCTACACCTTC.

The table lists this clonotype with a few counts. V usage is TRBV29-1 and J usage is TRBJ1-2, with TRBD1 matching 8 bases. The CDR3 extends over 14 amino acids. Trimming took 0 bases from V and 4 from J; bases not matched to a gene: 4. Germline V gene data show CDR1 as SQVTM and CDR2 as ANQGSEA. The CDR3 DNA follows: TGCAGCGTTGAAGATCGACAGGGGTCCTATGGCTACACCTTC. Translation gives CSVEDRQGSYGYTF. Filled out from reference TRBV29-1 and TRBJ1-2, the complete variable domain reads SAVISQKPSRDICQRGTSLTIQCQVDSQVTMMFWYRQQPGQSLTLIATANQGSEATYESGFVIDKFPISRPNLTFSTLTVSNMSPEDSSIYLCSVEDRQGSYGYTFGSGTRLTVV.

This clonotype has more than one count but fewer than ten. This rearrangement joins TRBV4-1 to TRBJ2-7, with D possibly matching TRBD2 (5 bases). The ends were cut back, 1 base at V and 3 bases at J, with 16 bases in the middle. Germline assignment: CDR1 MGHRA and CDR2 YSYEKL. This CDR3 has 16 residues. DNA of the CDR3: TGCGCCAGCAGCCAAGTAGCGTCACAGTCCTTCTACGAGCAGTACTTC. Translation: CASSQVASQSFYEQYF.

The CDR3 DNA sequence: TGTGCCAGCAGTTTTGGGACTAGCGGGGAGTTCTTC. Amino acid sequence: CASSFGTSGEFF. The gene calls are TRBV12-3 or TRBV12-4 and TRBJ2-1; TRBD2 aligns across 13 bases. The CDR3 runs to 12 residues. After removal of 3 bases from V and 14 bases from J, the junction contained 1 base not matched to a gene.

The genes are TRBV11-2 and TRBJ2-1, with TRBD1 matching 9 bases. Germline V gives CDR1 SGHAT, CDR2 FQNNGV. V was clipped by 6 bases and J by 6 bases; unmatched bases: 6. The length of the CDR3 is 14 residues. The CDR3 DNA follows: TGTGCCAGCAGTCCTCGGGACAGGGCCAATGAGCAGTTCTTC. Its translation is CASSPRDRANEQFF.

This clonotype has at least ten counts. The V and J genes are TRBV7-2 and TRBJ2-5, with 8 bases lining up with TRBD2. Per the germline V gene, CDR1 is SGHTA and CDR2 is FQGNSA. This CDR3 is 17 amino acids long. Trimming removed 0 bases from V and 1 base from J; junction bases left unmatched: 7. The CDR3, as DNA: TGTGCCAGCAGCTTAGCGCGCCGCGGGGGGTTCCAAGAGACCCAGTACTTC. Amino acids: CASSLARRGGFQETQYF.

This chain uses TRBV6-2 or TRBV6-3 with TRBJ2-1; D could derive from TRBD1 or TRBD2 (5 bases each). This CDR3 comprises 16 residues. CDR1 and CDR2 (germline): MNHEY, SVGEGT. Trimming shortened V by 0 bases and J by 0 bases, and 9 bases separated the two germline ends. CDR3 sequence reads: CASSYSGASSYNEQFF. For the CDR3, the DNA is TGTGCCAGCAGTTACTCCGGGGCCAGCTCCTACAATGAGCAGTTCTTC.

The chain is built from TRBV14 and TRBJ2-2; no firm D call. Germline values: CDR1 SGHDN, CDR2 FVKESK. Between the trimmed V and J ends, which lost 3 bases and 5 bases, there was a span of 4 bases. There are 12 residues in the CDR3. For the CDR3, the DNA is TGTGCCAGCAGCCACAAAACCGGGGAGCTGTTTTTT. Its translation: CASSHKTGELFF.

This clonotype occurred a few times. The genes are TRBV5-6 and TRBJ2-7; a possible D gene is TRBD2 (6 bases). Germline V lookup: CDR1 SGHDT, CDR2 YYEEEE. This CDR3 has 14 residues. V lost 2 bases and J lost 5, with 14 bases in between. CDR3 in DNA: TGTGCCAGCAGCTTATGGGGGGTGGGGCACGAGCAGTACGTC. Translating it yields CASSLWGVGHEQYV.

The chain carries TRBV7-9 and TRBJ1-2, with TRBD1 identical over 10 bases. The CDR3 runs to 14 residues. V was clipped by 5 bases and J by 7 bases; unmatched bases: 7. The germline CDR1 and CDR2 sequences are SEHNR and FQNEAQ (reference sequence). CDR3 in DNA: TGTGCCAGCAGCCCTCCGGACAGGGGGTCTGGCTACACCTTC. Translation: CASSPPDRGSGYTF. Combining the CDR3 with reference TRBV7-9 and TRBJ1-2 gives the whole variable domain DTGVSQNPRHKITKRGQNVTFRCDPISEHNRLYWYRQTLGQGPEFLTYFQNEAQLEKSRLLSDRFSAERPKGSFSTLEIQRTEQGDSAMYLCASSPPDRGSGYTFGSGTRLTVV.

The V call is TRBV9, the J call TRBJ2-7; TRBD2 might be the D (7 bases). V was cut by 0 bases and J by 3 bases, with 13 bases left in between. The CDR3 loop spans 15 amino acids. Per germline, CDR1 SGDLS and CDR2 YYNGEE. The DNA for the CDR3 is TGTGCCAGCAGCGTAGGTGGGGGGGCATTCTACGAGCAGTACTTC. Its protein product is CASSVGGGAFYEQYF.

This rearrangement joins TRBV7-2 to TRBJ2-1; TRBD2 matches 12 bases. The germline V gene has CDR1 SGHTA and CDR2 FQGNSA. The CDR3 consists of 16 residues. J lost 2 bases, V lost 7 bases, and 6 bases had no gene match. The CDR3 reads CASTGLAGTPYNEQFF. The CDR3 nucleotides read TGTGCCAGCACCGGACTAGCGGGGACCCCCTACAATGAGCAGTTCTTC. Looking up the rest from reference TRBV7-2 and TRBJ2-1 gives the full variable domain: GAGVSQSPSNKVTEKGKDVELRCDPISGHTALYWYRQSLGQGLEFLIYFQGNSAPDKSGLPSDRFSAERTGGSVSTLTIQRTQQEDSAVYLCASTGLAGTPYNEQFFGPGTRLTVL.

The chain recombines TRBV3-1 with TRBJ2-3; maybe TRBD1 (5 bases). The germline V and J ends were trimmed by 1 base and 2 bases, with 22 bases remaining between them. The CDR3 loop spans 19 amino acids. Germline CDR1 reads LGHDT; CDR2 reads YNNKEL (reference sequence). The CDR3 region has the DNA TGTGCCAGCAGCCAAGGTGCCGTTGTTGGGGCAGCTCCCACAGATACGCAGTATTTT. The encoded protein is CASSQGAVVGAAPTDTQYF.

The chain uses TRBV12-3 or TRBV12-4 and TRBJ1-5; D remains ambiguous. The CDR3 covers 15 residues. Between the trimmed V and J ends, which lost 2 bases and 2 bases, there was a span of 10 bases. The CDR3, as DNA: TGTGCCAGCAGTTTACGCGGGTATGGCAATCAGCCCCAGCATTTT. Protein sequence: CASSLRGYGNQPQHF.

CDR3 DNA sequence: TGTGCCAGCAGCCTGAGAGGGGGCGCTGAAGCTTTCTTT. It encodes CASSLRGGAEAFF. The chain links TRBV27 to TRBJ1-1, with 7 bases that match TRBD1. Germline trimming cut 6 bases from V and 6 bases from J; bases unmatched to any gene: 7. This CDR3 has 13 residues. Germline-derived CDR1 and CDR2 are MNHEY and SMNVEV (reference sequence).